This TCR beta chain was identified in a study of Ad26.COV2.S vaccination and SARS-CoV-2 variants. Background on the study: Intramuscular Ad26.COV2.S at 5x10^10 or 1x10^11 viral particles.

Treatment of the sample: 15 to 20 received Ad26.COV2.S at low or high dose, single or two shots; five or six received placebo; per-sample allocation not given. After the first vaccine or placebo injection, samples were drawn on day 63. The vaccine antigen was prefusion-stabilized Wuhan SARS-CoV-2 spike. Study-wide findings and caveats: Reported post-vaccination CD8+ and CD4+ T cell responses to spike showed substantial breadth. While placebo recipients had lower spike-specific TCR breadth, vaccine recipients had more.

On this clone itself: What it binds is not known.

The protocol was immunoSEQ multiplex PCR, while the TCRdb copy is restricted to in-frame clones and leaves out a portion. The data contain some 450,000 clones, roughly 88% of them seen just once; the ten biggest clones take up more than 3.5%. The sample was peripheral blood, taken in a trial of Ad26.COV2.S vaccine versus placebo. The TCR sequence derives from a person aged 18 to 65 who received the Ad26.COV2.S COVID-19 vaccine or a placebo.

The CDR3 region is CASSQWNEQFF. The CDR3 coding sequence is TGCGCCAGCAGTCAATGGAATGAGCAGTTCTTC. V is TRBV23-1 and J is TRBJ2-1; D call uncertain. TRBV23-1 is noted as an ORF with a role that remains uncertain. V lost 1 base, J lost 7 bases, and 2 bases lay in between. There are 11 residues in the CDR3.